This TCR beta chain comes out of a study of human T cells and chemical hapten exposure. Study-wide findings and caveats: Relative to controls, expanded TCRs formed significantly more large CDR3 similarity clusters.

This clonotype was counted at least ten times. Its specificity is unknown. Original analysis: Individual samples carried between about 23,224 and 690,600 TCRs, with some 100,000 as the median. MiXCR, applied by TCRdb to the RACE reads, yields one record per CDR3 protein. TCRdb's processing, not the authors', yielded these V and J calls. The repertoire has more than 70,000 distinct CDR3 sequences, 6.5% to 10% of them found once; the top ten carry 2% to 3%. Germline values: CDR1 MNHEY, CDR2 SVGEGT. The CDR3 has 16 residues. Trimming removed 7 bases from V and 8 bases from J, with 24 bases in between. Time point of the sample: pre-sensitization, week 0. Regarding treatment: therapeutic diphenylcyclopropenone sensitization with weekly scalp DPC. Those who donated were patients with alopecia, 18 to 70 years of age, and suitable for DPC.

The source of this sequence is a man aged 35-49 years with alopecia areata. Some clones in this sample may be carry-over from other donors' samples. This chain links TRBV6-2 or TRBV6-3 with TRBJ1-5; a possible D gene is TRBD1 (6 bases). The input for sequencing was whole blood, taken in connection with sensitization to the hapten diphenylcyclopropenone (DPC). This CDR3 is CASTVWLQGRLEPQHF. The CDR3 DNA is TGTGCCAGCACTGTTTGGTTGCAGGGGCGTCTGGAGCCCCAGCATTTT.